This is a list of T cell receptor beta chains from one sample in a study of radiotherapy plus CTLA-4 blockade in lung cancer. TCRdb's table, derived via immunoSEQ multiplex PCR, lists solely in-frame clones and lacks some. The data hold some 15,000 clones, with around 87% observed a single time. The source was peripheral blood, collected from a patient treated with radiotherapy plus ipilimumab. The receptors originated from a human donor with non-small cell lung cancer that progressed on radiotherapy plus ipilimumab. Some clones in this sample may be carry-over from other donors' samples. Both conserved end residues are part of each CDR3. D genes are given only for firm matches. A clone size is listed for some rows: how often the clone was seen (once, few, many), or a class if it is expanded.

v_gene: TRBV7-2; d_gene: TRBD1; abundance: -; j_gene: TRBJ1-1; CDR3nt: TGTGCCAGCAGCTTAGTGGTCCAGGGGGCCACAGCTTTCTTT; CDR3aa: CASSLVVQGATAFF
v_gene: TRBV6-5; d_gene: -; abundance: -; j_gene: TRBJ2-5; CDR3nt: TGTGCCAGCAGGCGGACAGAACAAGAGACCCAGTACTTC; CDR3aa: CASRRTEQETQYF
v_gene: TRBV6-1; d_gene: -; abundance: -; j_gene: TRBJ2-3; CDR3nt: TGTGCCACCACCGAGACAGGCCCATGGGGAGATACGCAGTATTTT; CDR3aa: CATTETGPWGDTQYF
v_gene: TRBV2; d_gene: TRBD2; abundance: -; j_gene: TRBJ2-1; CDR3nt: TGTGCCAGCAGGAGGACTAGCGGGAGTTTCTCCTACAATGAGCAGTTCTTC; CDR3aa: CASRRTSGSFSYNEQFF
v_gene: TRBV7-2; d_gene: TRBD1; abundance: -; j_gene: TRBJ2-1; CDR3nt: TGTGCCAGCAGCCCGTGGAACAGGGGCATTTCCAATGAGCAATTCTTC; CDR3aa: CASSPWNRGISNEQFF
v_gene: TRBV13; d_gene: TRBD1; abundance: few; j_gene: TRBJ1-1; CDR3nt: TGTGCCAGCAGCTTAGGGACAGGGAGTGAAGCTTTCTTT; CDR3aa: CASSLGTGSEAFF
v_gene: TRBV6-5; d_gene: -; abundance: -; j_gene: TRBJ2-7; CDR3nt: TGTGCCAGCAGTAGGACAGGGCTGGGGGGGGAGCAGTACTTC; CDR3aa: CASSRTGLGGEQYF
v_gene: TRBV6-1; d_gene: -; abundance: -; j_gene: TRBJ1-5; CDR3nt: TGTGCCAGCAGTGGGCTGGAGATTAATCAGCCCCAGCATTTT; CDR3aa: CASSGLEINQPQHF
v_gene: TRBV27; d_gene: TRBD2; abundance: few; j_gene: TRBJ2-1; CDR3nt: TGTGCCAGCAGGACTTCGACTAGCGCCAATGAGCAGTTCTTC; CDR3aa: CASRTSTSANEQFF
v_gene: TRBV6-1; d_gene: -; abundance: -; j_gene: TRBJ1-2; CDR3nt: TGTGCCAGCAGTGAATCAGGAGGCTATGGCTACACCTTC; CDR3aa: CASSESGGYGYTF
v_gene: TRBV9; d_gene: -; abundance: once; j_gene: TRBJ2-1; CDR3nt: TGTGCCAGCAGCGTAGGTTGGAGACTAGGGGCAAACAATGAGCAGTTCTTC; CDR3aa: CASSVGWRLGANNEQFF
v_gene: TRBV12-5; d_gene: -; abundance: once; j_gene: TRBJ2-2; CDR3nt: TGTGCTAGTGAAAGGGGTCACACCGGGGAGCTGTTTTTT; CDR3aa: CASERGHTGELFF
v_gene: TRBV23-1; d_gene: -; abundance: -; j_gene: TRBJ2-5; CDR3nt: TGCGCCAGCAGTCAATTGGTAAATTGTCTCCGGTACCAAGAGACCCAGTACTTC; CDR3aa: CASSQLVNCLRYQETQYF
v_gene: TRBV27; d_gene: -; abundance: -; j_gene: TRBJ1-2; CDR3nt: TGTGCCAGCAGTTTGCGGGGGTCCTATGGCTACACCTTC; CDR3aa: CASSLRGSYGYTF
v_gene: TRBV10-3; d_gene: -; abundance: -; j_gene: TRBJ2-7; CDR3nt: TGTGCCATCAGTGAGTGGCAACCCCCCTACGAGCAGTACTTC; CDR3aa: CAISEWQPPYEQYF
v_gene: TRBV21-1; d_gene: -; abundance: -; j_gene: TRBJ1-5; CDR3nt: TGTGCCAGCAGCAAGATAAGACAGGGGCCATTCAATCAGCCCCAGCATTTT; CDR3aa: CASSKIRQGPFNQPQHF
v_gene: TRBV10-2; d_gene: TRBD2; abundance: -; j_gene: TRBJ2-1; CDR3nt: TGCGCCAGCACCCGGACTAGCCCAATAGTTCACAATGAGCAGTTCTTC; CDR3aa: CASTRTSPIVHNEQFF
v_gene: TRBV15; d_gene: TRBD1; abundance: -; j_gene: TRBJ2-7; CDR3nt: TGTGCCACCAGCAGAGAGTGGACAGGGGCCCACGAGCAGTACTTC; CDR3aa: CATSREWTGAHEQYF
v_gene: TRBV7-2; d_gene: -; abundance: -; j_gene: TRBJ2-1; CDR3nt: TGTGCCAGCAGCTTCTTCGGGGATCTGAATGAGCAGTTCTTC; CDR3aa: CASSFFGDLNEQFF
v_gene: TRBV2; d_gene: TRBD1; abundance: -; j_gene: TRBJ1-5; CDR3nt: TGTGCCAGCAGTTCGACAGGGCTCAATCAGCCCCAGCATTTT; CDR3aa: CASSSTGLNQPQHF
v_gene: TRBV13; d_gene: TRBD2; abundance: -; j_gene: TRBJ2-7; CDR3nt: TGTGCCAGCAGCCCCACTCGCGGGACTAGCGGGGAAAACGAGCAGTACTTC; CDR3aa: CASSPTRGTSGENEQYF
v_gene: TRBV9; d_gene: TRBD2; abundance: -; j_gene: TRBJ2-3; CDR3nt: TGTGCCAGCAGCGTTAGGGGGACTAGCGGGGCAGATACGCAGTATTTT; CDR3aa: CASSVRGTSGADTQYF
v_gene: TRBV2; d_gene: -; abundance: -; j_gene: TRBJ2-5; CDR3nt: TGTGCCAGCAGTGCCCTTACGGGGACCCAGTACTTC; CDR3aa: CASSALTGTQYF
v_gene: TRBV19; d_gene: -; abundance: -; j_gene: TRBJ2-1; CDR3nt: TGTGCCAGTAGTCAACGAGCAGGGGCCAACCCGAGCAATGAGCAGTTCTTC; CDR3aa: CASSQRAGANPSNEQFF
v_gene: TRBV14; d_gene: TRBD2; abundance: -; j_gene: TRBJ2-2; CDR3nt: TGTGCCAGCAGCCAAGGACTAGCGGGAGGGCCGGTCGGGGAGCTGTTTTTT; CDR3aa: CASSQGLAGGPVGELFF
v_gene: TRBV9; d_gene: TRBD1; abundance: -; j_gene: TRBJ2-1; CDR3nt: TGTGCCAGCAGCTCTTACAGGGGCAGCTTGAGCTCCTACAATGAGCAGTTCTTC; CDR3aa: CASSSYRGSLSSYNEQFF
v_gene: TRBV6-1; d_gene: -; abundance: -; j_gene: TRBJ1-5; CDR3nt: TGTGCCAGCAGCCAAGGGGGGGGGTGGCAGCCCCAGCATTTT; CDR3aa: CASSQGGGWQPQHF
v_gene: TRBV9; d_gene: TRBD1; abundance: -; j_gene: TRBJ2-7; CDR3nt: TGTGCCAGCAGCGCCACTGACCTGGACAGGAGCCCCTACGAGCAGTACTTC; CDR3aa: CASSATDLDRSPYEQYF
v_gene: TRBV6-5; d_gene: TRBD2; abundance: -; j_gene: TRBJ2-7; CDR3nt: TGTGCCAGCACCTTTAAGCGGGATGGGGGCGAGCAGTACTTC; CDR3aa: CASTFKRDGGEQYF
v_gene: TRBV10-2; d_gene: -; abundance: few; j_gene: TRBJ1-1; CDR3nt: TGCGCCAGCACTTACAGGGAGAACACTGAAGCTTTCTTT; CDR3aa: CASTYRENTEAFF
v_gene: TRBV5-1; d_gene: TRBD2; abundance: -; j_gene: TRBJ2-1; CDR3nt: TGCGCCAGCAGCTTCTGGCGGCTAGCGGGAGGTAATGAGCAGTTCTTC; CDR3aa: CASSFWRLAGGNEQFF
v_gene: TRBV6-5; d_gene: -; abundance: few; j_gene: TRBJ1-1; CDR3nt: TGTGCCAGCAGAAATGGGGGCTGGAGAAACACTGAAGCTTTCTTT; CDR3aa: CASRNGGWRNTEAFF
v_gene: TRBV10-1; d_gene: -; abundance: -; j_gene: TRBJ2-1; CDR3nt: TGCGCCAGCAGTGGACAGGGAGGTGAGCAGTTCTTC; CDR3aa: CASSGQGGEQFF
v_gene: TRBV6-1; d_gene: TRBD2; abundance: few; j_gene: TRBJ2-7; CDR3nt: TGTGCCAGCAGTGAAGGGACTAGCGGGAGTTACGAGCAGTACTTC; CDR3aa: CASSEGTSGSYEQYF
v_gene: TRBV21-1; d_gene: -; abundance: -; j_gene: TRBJ2-4; CDR3nt: TGTGCCAGCAGCAAAGGGCCTACTAGCGGGGGAAAAAACATTCAGTACTTC; CDR3aa: CASSKGPTSGGKNIQYF
v_gene: TRBV4-2; d_gene: -; abundance: -; j_gene: TRBJ2-3; CDR3nt: TGTGCCAGCAGCCAAGAAGGGAGTCCCGCTACGCAGTATTTT; CDR3aa: CASSQEGSPATQYF
v_gene: TRBV9; d_gene: TRBD2; abundance: once; j_gene: TRBJ2-3; CDR3nt: TGTGCCAGCAGCGTAAGTAAGACTAGCGGCCATACGCAGTATTTT; CDR3aa: CASSVSKTSGHTQYF
v_gene: TRBV7-2; d_gene: -; abundance: -; j_gene: TRBJ2-7; CDR3nt: TGTGCCAGCAGCTTACCAGAAATAACCTACGAGCAGTACTTC; CDR3aa: CASSLPEITYEQYF
v_gene: TRBV4-2; d_gene: TRBD1; abundance: -; j_gene: TRBJ1-2; CDR3nt: TGTGCCAGCAGCCAACCGGGACAGCCTTATGGCTACACCTTC; CDR3aa: CASSQPGQPYGYTF
v_gene: TRBV7-3; d_gene: TRBD2; abundance: -; j_gene: TRBJ2-7; CDR3nt: TGTGCCAGCAGCTCTAGCGGGGAGAACTCCTACGAGCAGTACTTC; CDR3aa: CASSSSGENSYEQYF
v_gene: TRBV5-1; d_gene: TRBD1; abundance: -; j_gene: TRBJ2-7; CDR3nt: TGCGCCAGCAGCTTTACAGGGGACGAGCAGTACTTC; CDR3aa: CASSFTGDEQYF
v_gene: TRBV6-4; d_gene: TRBD1; abundance: -; j_gene: TRBJ2-2; CDR3nt: TGTGCCAGCAGTGAATCACAGGGGGCGGACACCGGGGAGCTGTTTTTT; CDR3aa: CASSESQGADTGELFF